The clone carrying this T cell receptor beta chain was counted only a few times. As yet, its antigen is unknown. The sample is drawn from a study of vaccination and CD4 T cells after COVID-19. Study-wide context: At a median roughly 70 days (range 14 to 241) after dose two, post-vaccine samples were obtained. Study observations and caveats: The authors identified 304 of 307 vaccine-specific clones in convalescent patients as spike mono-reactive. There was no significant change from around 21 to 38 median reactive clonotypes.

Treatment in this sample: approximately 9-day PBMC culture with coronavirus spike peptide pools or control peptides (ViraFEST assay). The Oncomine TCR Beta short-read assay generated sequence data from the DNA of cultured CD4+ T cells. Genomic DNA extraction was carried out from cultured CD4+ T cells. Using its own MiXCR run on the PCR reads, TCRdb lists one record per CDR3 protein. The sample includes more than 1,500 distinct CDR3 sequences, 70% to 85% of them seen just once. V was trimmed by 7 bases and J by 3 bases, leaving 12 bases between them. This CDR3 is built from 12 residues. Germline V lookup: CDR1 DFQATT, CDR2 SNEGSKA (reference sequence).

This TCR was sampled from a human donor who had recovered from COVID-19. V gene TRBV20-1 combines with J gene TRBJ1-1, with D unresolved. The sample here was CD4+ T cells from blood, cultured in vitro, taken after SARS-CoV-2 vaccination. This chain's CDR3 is CSVKHGDTEAFF. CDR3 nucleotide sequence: TGCAGTGTCAAACATGGGGACACTGAAGCTTTCTTT.